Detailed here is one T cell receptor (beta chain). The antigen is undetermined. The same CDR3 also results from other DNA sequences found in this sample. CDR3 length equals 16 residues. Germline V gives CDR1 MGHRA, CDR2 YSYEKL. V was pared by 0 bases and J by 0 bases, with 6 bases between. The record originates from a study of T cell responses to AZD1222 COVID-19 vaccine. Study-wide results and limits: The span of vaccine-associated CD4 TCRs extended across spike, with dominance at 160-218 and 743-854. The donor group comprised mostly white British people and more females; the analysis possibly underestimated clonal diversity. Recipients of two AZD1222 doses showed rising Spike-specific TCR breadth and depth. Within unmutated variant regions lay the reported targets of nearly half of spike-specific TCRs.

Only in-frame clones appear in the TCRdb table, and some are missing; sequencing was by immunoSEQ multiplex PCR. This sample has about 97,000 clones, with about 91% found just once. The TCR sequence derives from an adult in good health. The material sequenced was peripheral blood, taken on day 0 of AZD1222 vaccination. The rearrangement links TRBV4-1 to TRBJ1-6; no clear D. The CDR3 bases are TGCGCCAGCAGCCAAGAAGGGAGCTCCTATAATTCACCCCTCCACTTT. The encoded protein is CASSQEGSSYNSPLHF.